This TCR beta chain was sequenced during a study of blood T cells in healthy people across ages (dated by TCRdb to 2013 to 2016). Regarding the research as a whole: Template switching captured roughly one uniquely barcoded TCR beta cDNA molecule per two T cells in model experiments. The study measured age-related changes in TCR beta repertoire diversity using deep sequencing normalized with unique cDNA molecular identifiers. Four age groups were formed from the donors: young (average approximately 15 years), middle-aged (approximately 40), aged (approximately 60) and long-lived (around 82). To avoid experimental bias, donors of different ages were randomly spread across the sequencing lanes. Two additional independent replicas of 1 million unique cDNA reads from the same blood draw were analyzed for two donors (one aged 18 to 29 and one aged 80 or older).

On this clonotype itself: Its antigen is not yet known. There are no base qualities to consult, and no much larger clone falls within one base.

The library was prepared using 5' RACE. Sequencer: Illumina HiSeq 2500. A second roughly 7 to 11 cycle PCR used a sample-barcoded 5' primer and a J-beta primer mix. A unique molecular identifier was introduced onto each TCR beta cDNA molecule by a template-switch 5' adaptor carrying 12 random nucleotides. Each sample yielded at least 2.5 million CDR3-containing paired-end reads. All of the RNA was converted into first-strand cDNA using the Mint cDNA synthesis kit, with a TRBC-specific oligonucleotide serving as the primer. After uracil-DNA glycosylase treatment, a first 18-cycle PCR used universal primers M1SS and BC2_uni_R on all cDNA. The authors processed their data as follows. Normalization of each sample was performed by random selection of 1 million high-quality reads, each carrying a distinct molecular identifier. Reads sharing molecular identifiers were discarded rather than binned into consensus sequences. CDR3 identification, clonotype clustering and error correction used MiTCR with a Q25 quality threshold and the strictest error-elimination algorithm. A nonparametric unseen species model with Euler transformation was used to estimate lower-bound total TCR beta diversity. TCRdb reran the public reads through fastp at Q25 and MiXCR, keeping productive beta chains. Entries that share a CDR3 protein sequence are merged under the most common genes and DNA. The V and J calls come from TCRdb's annotation, not from the publication. The sample data list about 1.8 million distinct CDR3 sequences, and about 50% of these were observed just once. The top ten hold approximately 2.1% of the sample.

The donors were 40 or so Caucasian individuals from Russia, aged roughly 6 to 90 years, who were systemically healthy. Each donor gave about 9.8 milliliters of peripheral blood, drawn into EDTA-treated Vacutainer tubes. Ficoll-Paque density-gradient centrifugation was used to isolate PBMCs, with at least 7 million per sample. Total RNA was extracted from PBMCs with Trizol reagent, with at least 5 micrograms obtained per sample. Naive CD45RAhigh/CD27high T cell percentages were measured by flow cytometry on a PBMC aliquot from every donor. General findings and caveats noted by the study authors: As age increased, observed TCR beta diversity per million T cells dropped in a roughly linear way, and a significant reduction was already evident by age 40. Because profiling used bulk unsorted PBMCs, naive and antigen-experienced compartments could not be compared conclusively. Estimates of total diversity based on one million sequenced T cells were considered lower bounds and underestimates. Compared with the aged group, more naive CD4+ T cells, fewer expanded clones and increased TCR diversity were shown by the long-lived group, suggesting age selection. The percentage of naive T cells measured by flow cytometry correlated strongly with observed TCR beta diversity. Donor CMV infection status was unknown, potentially confounding age-related changes in expanded clonotypes.

Including the terminal cysteine and phenylalanine, the CDR3 comprises 16 residues. Only CDR3 DNA remains: 48 bases, in frame from the first base. Sequences SGHRS (CDR1) and YFSETQ (CDR2) are obtained from the germline V gene. The chain joins TRBV5-1 to TRBJ2-1; 7 of the junction bases match TRBD1. The end of the DNA is better explained by TRBJ2-7, so the J call may be wrong. The sample was blood. The TCR sequence derives from a middle-aged woman in good health. The bases read TGCGCCAGCAGCTTGGCCCCGACAGGGCCCTACAATGAGCAGTACTTC. Protein translation: CASSLAPTGPYNEQYF.